Listed below are T cell receptor beta chains from one sample, sequenced in a study of shared clonotypes between healthy human individuals. The data were produced by immunoSEQ multiplex PCR, yet TCRdb's version contains in-frame clones alone and is incomplete. The sample consists of over a million clones, more than 65% of them appearing once. Sequenced input: memory CD4+ T cells sorted from blood. These receptor sequences come from a man in his late teens or twenties in good health. Both conserved end residues are part of each CDR3. Each record gives: clone size, CDR3 length, V gene, J gene, D gene, CDR3 DNA, CDR3 protein. The D gene is left open where the match is weak. The listing skips clone size in some rows; elsewhere it reads once, few, many or a size class.

-,14,TRBV28,TRBJ1-4,-,TGTGCCAGCAGCCCGATAGGGGGAAATGAAAAACTGTTTTTT,CASSPIGGNEKLFF
-,14,TRBV2,TRBJ2-7,TRBD1,TGTGCCAGCAGTGAAAGGGACAGGGGCTACGAGCAGTACTTC,CASSERDRGYEQYF
-,14,TRBV6-1,TRBJ2-7,-,TGTGCCAGCAGTGAAAGGCTAGGGGTGGACGAGCAGTACTTC,CASSERLGVDEQYF
few,14,TRBV6-5,TRBJ2-1,-,TGTGCCAGCAGCCCCATGAGGGCTCGTGATGAGCAGTTCTTC,CASSPMRARDEQFF
-,19,TRBV11-2,TRBJ2-3,TRBD2,TGTGCCAGCAGCTTGGGGACTAGCGGGAGTATAGTTTTTCCAGATACGCAGTATTTT,CASSLGTSGSIVFPDTQYF
-,15,TRBV30,TRBJ2-3,TRBD1,TGTGCCTGGAGTGCCGGAATACAGGGGGCAGATACGCAGTATTTT,CAWSAGIQGADTQYF
-,12,TRBV29-1,TRBJ1-1,-,TGCAGCGTGCTACTGGCGAACACTGAAGCTTTCTTT,CSVLLANTEAFF
-,14,TRBV15,TRBJ1-1,TRBD1,TGTGCCACCAGCAGGTGGACAGGGGACAAAGAAGCTTTCTTT,CATSRWTGDKEAFF
-,14,TRBV5-6,TRBJ1-2,-,TGTGCCAGCAGCGTCGGTCCGCAGTTGGGCGGCTACACCTTC,CASSVGPQLGGYTF
-,14,TRBV5-6,TRBJ1-2,TRBD1,TGTGCCAGCAGCCTCCGACAGGGAACTCCAAGCTACACCTTC,CASSLRQGTPSYTF
-,15,TRBV10-3,TRBJ2-1,-,TGTGCCATCAGTGCCCGGGGGAGTACCTACAATGAGCAGTTCTTC,CAISARGSTYNEQFF
-,16,TRBV5-1,TRBJ2-3,-,TGCGCCAGCAGCTTATACGGCGGGTTTAGCACAGATACGCAGTATTTT,CASSLYGGFSTDTQYF
-,12,TRBV28,TRBJ2-3,-,TGTGCCAGCAGTCTAAACACAGATACGCAGTATTTT,CASSLNTDTQYF
-,15,TRBV4-3,TRBJ2-1,TRBD2,TGCGCCAGCAGCCAGGGGGGGGAGACCGGTGATGAGCAGTTCTTC,CASSQGGETGDEQFF
-,14,TRBV7-2,TRBJ2-7,-,TGTGCCAGCAGCTTGGACTGGGTCTCCTACGAGCAGTACTTC,CASSLDWVSYEQYF
once,15,TRBV15,TRBJ2-7,-,TGTGCCACCAGCAAAGCAGGGGTTTGGGCACGGGAGCAGTACTTC,CATSKAGVWAREQYF
-,15,TRBV6-5,TRBJ2-5,-,TGTGCCAGCAGCTCAGTCGGGACGAGGAGAGAGACCCAGTACTTC,CASSSVGTRRETQYF
-,14,TRBV18,TRBJ2-5,-,TGTGCCAGCTCACCACCGCTGCCCGGGGAGACCCAGTACTTC,CASSPPLPGETQYF
-,14,TRBV18,TRBJ2-7,-,TGTGCCAGCTCACTCCCCGGGTCACCCTACGAGCAGTACTTC,CASSLPGSPYEQYF